The present T cell receptor (beta chain) was sequenced within a study of blood T cell repertoires in COVID-19. Study information: From T cells, B-cell-depleted T cells, or PBMCs came the material, which was cDNA or gDNA.

The CDR3 is 15 amino acids. J was trimmed by 2 bases and V by 4 bases; bases with no gene match: 6. Looked up from germline, CDR1 is SGHTA and CDR2 is FQGNSA. In the original processing: From reference gene primer amplification, estimates of nucleated cell counts were derived. Sequenced by immunoSEQ multiplex PCR; TCRdb stores in-frame clones only, minus some. V and J calls and clone size follow that table, whereas D and trimming were derived from the DNA. Seen here are 150,000 to 200,000 clones, more than 75% observed once, and the top ten hold around 4.8%. Source material: peripheral blood. This clonotype originated in a human donor in a cohort sampled during active COVID-19. J is TRBJ2-7 and V is TRBV7-2; the match to TRBD1 covers 9 bases. CDR3 sequence: CASSSQGQGPYEQYF. CDR3 coding DNA: TGTGCCAGCAGCTCACAGGGACAGGGTCCCTACGAGCAGTACTTC. The variable domain in full, with the rest retrieved from reference TRBV7-2 and TRBJ2-7, is GAGVSQSPSNKVTEKGKDVELRCDPISGHTALYWYRQSLGQGLEFLIYFQGNSAPDKSGLPSDRFSAERTGGSVSTLTIQRTQQEDSAVYLCASSSQGQGPYEQYFGPGTRLTVT.